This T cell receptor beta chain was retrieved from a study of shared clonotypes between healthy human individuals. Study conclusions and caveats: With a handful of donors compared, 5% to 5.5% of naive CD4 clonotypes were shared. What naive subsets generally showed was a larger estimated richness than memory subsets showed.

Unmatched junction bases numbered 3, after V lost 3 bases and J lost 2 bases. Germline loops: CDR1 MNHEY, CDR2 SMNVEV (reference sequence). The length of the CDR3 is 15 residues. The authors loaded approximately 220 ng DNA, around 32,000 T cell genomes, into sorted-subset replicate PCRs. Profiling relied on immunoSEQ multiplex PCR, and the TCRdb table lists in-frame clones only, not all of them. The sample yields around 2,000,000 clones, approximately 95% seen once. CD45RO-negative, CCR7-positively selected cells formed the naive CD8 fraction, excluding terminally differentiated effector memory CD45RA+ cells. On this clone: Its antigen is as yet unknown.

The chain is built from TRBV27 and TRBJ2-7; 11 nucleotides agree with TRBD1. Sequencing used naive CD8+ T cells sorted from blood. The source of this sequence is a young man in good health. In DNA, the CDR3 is TGTGCCAGCAGTTTGGGGACAGGGGGAGCCTACGAGCAGTACTTC. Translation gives CASSLGTGGAYEQYF.